The clone carrying this T cell receptor beta chain was found a few times. Its cognate antigen is unknown. These data come from a study of T-cell reconstitution after alpha-beta-depleted transplantation in children. V lost 0 bases and J lost 1; bases outside the gene matches: 1. Looked up from germline, CDR1 is SGHDT and CDR2 is YYEEEE. This CDR3 is built from 15 residues. Construction of the TCRbeta library involved unique molecular identifiers. TCRdb reanalysed the PCR reads using MiXCR and keeps one entry per CDR3 protein. There are fewer than 150,000 distinct CDR3 sequences in the sample; roughly 23% occur only once, and 10% to 13% lies in the top ten. Study-level findings and limits: Some patients owed their high day-60 TCRbeta diversity to surviving recipient T cells and thymic progenitors. T-cell counts and diversity were attributed mostly to newly produced T cells one year after transplant. There were reportedly several hundred expanded graft clones from which alpha-beta T cells came about two months after transplant.

The chain carries TRBV5-6 and TRBJ1-5; 7 bases agree with TRBD1. The receptor was isolated from a male patient aged 2-15 years who had a stem cell transplant for chronic granulomatous disease, so the T cells may come from the graft donor. Here the sequenced sample was PBMCs, mostly from graft donor cells, taken 180 days after TCRalphabeta/CD19-depleted stem cell transplant. Here the CDR3 DNA reads TGTGCCAGCAGCTTGGGGGACAGAAGCAATCAGCCCCAGCATTTT. Encoded protein: CASSLGDRSNQPQHF.